Sequencing of this T cell receptor (beta chain) was carried out in a study of blood T cell repertoires in COVID-19. Study overall: Whether acute or convalescent, the COVID-19 samples came from the United States, Italy and Spain. The analysed material was cDNA or gDNA that came from T cells, B-cell-depleted T cells, or PBMCs.

Authors' processing steps: Amplified reference gene primers provided the basis for estimating nucleated cell counts. The table came from immunoSEQ multiplex PCR; TCRdb's copy has only in-frame clones and leaves some out. V and J calls plus clone size are reproduced from that table; the DNA served to infer D and trimming. The repertoire has around 220,000 clones, about 91% of them found once; the top ten carry around 1.5%. Per germline, CDR1 SGHRS and CDR2 YFSETQ. This CDR3 contains 23 residues. J was trimmed by 0 bases and V by 4 bases; bases with no gene match: 21. The sequenced sample consisted of peripheral blood. This clonotype was sampled from a man aged 18 to 29 with active or convalescent COVID-19. The chain is built from TRBV5-1 and TRBJ2-4; 14 bases agree with TRBD2. DNA for the CDR3: TGCGCCAGCAGCGTGGGACTAGCGGGAGAGTCCTGGGCCAGCCGCCTAGCCAAAAACATTCAGTACTTC. Its translation is CASSVGLAGESWASRLAKNIQYF.